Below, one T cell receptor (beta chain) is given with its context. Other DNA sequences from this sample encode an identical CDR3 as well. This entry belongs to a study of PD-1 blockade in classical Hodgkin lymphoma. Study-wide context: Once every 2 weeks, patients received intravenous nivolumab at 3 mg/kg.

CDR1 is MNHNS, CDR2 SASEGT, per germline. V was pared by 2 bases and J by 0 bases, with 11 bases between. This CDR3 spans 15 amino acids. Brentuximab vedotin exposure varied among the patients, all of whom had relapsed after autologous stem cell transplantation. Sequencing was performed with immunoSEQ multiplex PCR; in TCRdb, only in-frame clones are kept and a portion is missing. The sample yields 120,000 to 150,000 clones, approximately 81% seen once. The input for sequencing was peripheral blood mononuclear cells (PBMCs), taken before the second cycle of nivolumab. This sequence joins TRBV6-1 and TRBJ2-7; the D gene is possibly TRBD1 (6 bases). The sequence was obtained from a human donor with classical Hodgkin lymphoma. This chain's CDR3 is CASSERPGASYEQYF. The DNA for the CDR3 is TGTGCCAGCAGTGAACGGCCAGGGGCCTCCTACGAGCAGTACTTC.